This T cell receptor beta chain was identified in a study of blood T cell repertoires in COVID-19. This clone has only a few counts. Some clones are missing from TCRdb's copy, which holds only in-frame ones; the method was immunoSEQ multiplex PCR. The sample contains about 120,000 clones, about 85% of which appear only once. This CDR3 contains 17 residues. The trim removed 6 bases at V and 7 bases at J, leaving 16 bases unmatched. Per the germline V gene, CDR1 is MDHEN and CDR2 is SYDVKM. This chain joins TRBV28 and TRBJ1-5; 9 bases match TRBD1. Sequenced: peripheral blood. This clonotype originated in a human donor in a cohort sampled during active COVID-19. The CDR3: CASRPTIPGQGGQPQHF. Here the CDR3 DNA reads TGTGCCAGCAGGCCAACGATCCCGGGACAGGGAGGGCAGCCCCAGCATTTT.